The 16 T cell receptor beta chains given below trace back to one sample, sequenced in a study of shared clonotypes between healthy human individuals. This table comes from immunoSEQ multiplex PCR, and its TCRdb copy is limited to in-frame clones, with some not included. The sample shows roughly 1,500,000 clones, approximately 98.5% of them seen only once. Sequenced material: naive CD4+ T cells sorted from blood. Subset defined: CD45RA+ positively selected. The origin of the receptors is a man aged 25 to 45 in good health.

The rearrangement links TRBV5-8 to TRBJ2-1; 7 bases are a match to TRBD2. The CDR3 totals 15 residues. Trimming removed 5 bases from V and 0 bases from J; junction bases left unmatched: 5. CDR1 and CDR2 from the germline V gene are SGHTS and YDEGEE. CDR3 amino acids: CASSRGGISYNEQFF. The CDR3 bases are TGTGCCAGCAGTCGGGGAGGGATCTCCTACAATGAGCAGTTCTTC.

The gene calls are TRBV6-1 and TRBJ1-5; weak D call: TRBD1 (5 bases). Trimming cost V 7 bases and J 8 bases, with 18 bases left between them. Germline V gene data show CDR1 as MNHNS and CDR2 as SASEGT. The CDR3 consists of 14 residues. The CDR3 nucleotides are TGTGCCAGCATACATGTTGGGGGGGGTGAGCCCCAGCATTTT. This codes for CASIHVGGGEPQHF.

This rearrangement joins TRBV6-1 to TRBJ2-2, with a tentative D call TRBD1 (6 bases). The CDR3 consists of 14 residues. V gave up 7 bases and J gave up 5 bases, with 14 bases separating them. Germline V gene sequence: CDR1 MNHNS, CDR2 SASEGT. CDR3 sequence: CASTRQAPTGELFF. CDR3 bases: TGTGCCAGCACAAGACAGGCCCCGACCGGGGAGCTGTTTTTT.

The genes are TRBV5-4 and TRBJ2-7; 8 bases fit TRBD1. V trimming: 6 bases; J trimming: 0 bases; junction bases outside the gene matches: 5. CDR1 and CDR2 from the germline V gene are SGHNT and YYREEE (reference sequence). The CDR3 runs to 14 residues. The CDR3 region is CASTRTGSSYEQYF. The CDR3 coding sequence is TGTGCCAGCACCCGGACAGGGAGCTCCTACGAGCAGTACTTC.

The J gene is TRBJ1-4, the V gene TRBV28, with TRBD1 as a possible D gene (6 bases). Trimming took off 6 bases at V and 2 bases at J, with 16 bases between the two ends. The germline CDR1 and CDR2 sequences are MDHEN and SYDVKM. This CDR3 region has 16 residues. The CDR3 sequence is CASSSPGARTNEKLFF. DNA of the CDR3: TGTGCCAGCAGCTCACCGGGGGCTAGGACTAATGAAAAACTGTTTTTT. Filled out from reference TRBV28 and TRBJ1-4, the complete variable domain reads DVKVTQSSRYLVKRTGEKVFLECVQDMDHENMFWYRQDPGLGLRLIYFSYDVKMKEKGDIPEGYSVSREKKERFSLILESASTNQTSMYLCASSSPGARTNEKLFFGSGTQLSVL.

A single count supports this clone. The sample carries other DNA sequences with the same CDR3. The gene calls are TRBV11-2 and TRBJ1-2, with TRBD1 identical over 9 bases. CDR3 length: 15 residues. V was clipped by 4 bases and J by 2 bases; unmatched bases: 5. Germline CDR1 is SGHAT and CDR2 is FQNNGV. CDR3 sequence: CASSSRDRANYGYTF. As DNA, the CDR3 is TGTGCCAGCAGCTCCCGGGACAGGGCAAACTATGGCTACACCTTC.

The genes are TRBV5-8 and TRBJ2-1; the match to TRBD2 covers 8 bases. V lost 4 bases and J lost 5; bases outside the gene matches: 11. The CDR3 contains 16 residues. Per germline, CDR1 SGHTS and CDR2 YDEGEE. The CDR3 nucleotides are TGTGCCAGCAGCCAGTACGGGAGGGCCTTGGACAATGAGCAGTTCTTC. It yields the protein CASSQYGRALDNEQFF.

Here the CDR3 reads CASSENQGNYGYTF. The CDR3 nucleotides are TGTGCCAGCTCGGAAAATCAGGGTAACTATGGCTACACCTTC. This sequence joins TRBV18 and TRBJ1-2; D is perhaps TRBD1 (5 bases). Between the trimmed V and J ends, which lost 6 bases and 1 base, there was a span of 12 bases. Germline CDR1 is KGHSH and CDR2 is LQKENI. The CDR3 spans 14 residues.

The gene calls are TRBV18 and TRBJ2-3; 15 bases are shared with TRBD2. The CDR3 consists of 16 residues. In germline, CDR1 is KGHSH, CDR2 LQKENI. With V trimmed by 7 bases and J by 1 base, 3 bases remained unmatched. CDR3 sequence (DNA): TGTGCCAGCTACGGACTAGCGGGAGGGGGCACAGATACGCAGTATTTT. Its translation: CASYGLAGGGTDTQYF.

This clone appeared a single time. CDR3 loop: CASSDGGGPTDTQYF. The DNA for the CDR3 is TGTGCCAGCAGTGACGGCGGAGGACCCACAGATACGCAGTATTTT. V and J are TRBV25-1 and TRBJ2-3; weak D call: TRBD2 (5 bases). The CDR3 is 15 amino acids. V gave up 3 bases and J gave up 2 bases, with 12 bases separating them. The germline V gene has CDR1 MGHDK and CDR2 SYGVNS.

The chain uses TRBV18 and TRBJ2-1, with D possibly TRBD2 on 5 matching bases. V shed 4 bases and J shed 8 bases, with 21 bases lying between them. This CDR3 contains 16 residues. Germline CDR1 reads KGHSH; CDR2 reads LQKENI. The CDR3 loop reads CASSLLRLEDQDEQFF. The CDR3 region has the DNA TGTGCCAGCTCACTTCTCAGGCTGGAGGACCAAGATGAGCAGTTCTTC.

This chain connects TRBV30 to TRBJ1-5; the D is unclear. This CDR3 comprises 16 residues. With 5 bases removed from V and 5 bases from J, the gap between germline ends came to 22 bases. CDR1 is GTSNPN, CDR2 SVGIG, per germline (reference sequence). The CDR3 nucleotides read TGTGCCTGGTCAAAAATGACCGGGAATAGGGATCAGCCCCAGCATTTT. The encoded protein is CAWSKMTGNRDQPQHF.

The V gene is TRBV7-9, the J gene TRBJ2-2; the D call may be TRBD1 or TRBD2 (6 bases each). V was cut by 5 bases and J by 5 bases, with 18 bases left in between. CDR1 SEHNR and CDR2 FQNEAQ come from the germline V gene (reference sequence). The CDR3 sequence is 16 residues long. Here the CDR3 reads CASSIPGAGGTGELFF. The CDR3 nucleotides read TGTGCCAGCAGCATCCCAGGGGCCGGAGGGACCGGGGAGCTGTTTTTT.

The CDR3 DNA is TGTGCCAGCAGCCCACTCAGGGGGCTACGAGAGCAGTACTTC. It specifies CASSPLRGLREQYF. The rearrangement links TRBV11-2 to TRBJ2-7; TRBD1 agrees at 8 bases. This CDR3 contains 14 residues. The V and J ends lost 5 bases and 7 bases, in that order; junction bases with no gene match: 10. In germline, CDR1 is SGHAT, CDR2 FQNNGV.

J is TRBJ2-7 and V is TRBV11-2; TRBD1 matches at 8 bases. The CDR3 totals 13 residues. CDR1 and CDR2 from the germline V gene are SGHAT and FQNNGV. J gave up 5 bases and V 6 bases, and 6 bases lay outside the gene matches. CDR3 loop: CASRRTGTDEQYF. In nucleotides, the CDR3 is TGTGCCAGCAGGAGGACAGGGACGGACGAGCAGTACTTC.

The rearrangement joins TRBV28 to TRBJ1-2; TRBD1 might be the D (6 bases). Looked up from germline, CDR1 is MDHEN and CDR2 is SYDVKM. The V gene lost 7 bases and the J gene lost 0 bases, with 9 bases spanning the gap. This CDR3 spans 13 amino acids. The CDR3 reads CASMDRPNYGYTF. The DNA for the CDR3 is TGTGCCAGCATGGACAGACCTAACTATGGCTACACCTTC.